These 32 T cell receptor beta chains share one sample of origin, sequenced in a study of Ad26.COV2.S vaccination and SARS-CoV-2 variants. Profiled with immunoSEQ multiplex PCR; TCRdb holds only in-frame clones, not every one. The table records more than 350,000 clones, around 90% of them present only once. Noted treatment: roughly 20 received Ad26.COV2.S at low or high dose, single or two shots; a few received placebo; per-sample allocation not given. On day 63 after the first injection, vaccine and placebo recipients gave samples. The sample consisted of peripheral blood, taken in a trial of Ad26.COV2.S vaccine versus placebo. The receptors come from a person aged 18-65 years who received the Ad26.COV2.S COVID-19 vaccine or a placebo.

The rearrangement links TRBV12-3 or TRBV12-4 to TRBJ2-5; TRBD1 might be the D (6 bases). CDR3 length: 13 amino acids. V dropped 5 bases and J dropped 2 bases, with 9 bases sitting between them. CDR3 DNA: TGTGCCAGCAGTGGACAGCAACAAGAGACCCAGTACTTC. Protein: CASSGQQQETQYF.

V is TRBV9 and J is TRBJ1-2, with 8 bases aligning to TRBD1. Trimming at V came to 5 bases and at J to 11 bases, leaving 8 bases not matched to a gene. Looked up from germline, CDR1 is SGDLS and CDR2 is YYNGEE. The CDR3 totals 12 residues. CDR3 protein: CASRDTGGMYTF. The CDR3 coding sequence is TGTGCCAGCAGAGATACAGGGGGGATGTACACCTTC.

V gene TRBV11-2 combines with J gene TRBJ1-2; possible D gene TRBD1, 5 bases. The germline V gene has CDR1 SGHAT and CDR2 FQNNGV. This CDR3 is 14 amino acids long. V lost 0 bases and J 4 bases, leaving 9 bases between the germline ends. CDR3 residues: CASSLDAQGYGYTF. The CDR3 coding sequence is TGTGCCAGCAGCTTAGATGCGCAGGGCTATGGCTACACCTTC.

V is TRBV5-1 and J is TRBJ2-2, with 8 bases lining up with TRBD2. CDR1 and CDR2 from the germline V gene are SGHRS and YFSETQ. With 1 base clipped from V and 3 bases from J, the junction kept 11 bases outside the gene matches. The CDR3 is 18 amino acids. The CDR3 reads CASSLWLAGRGDTGELFF. CDR3 nucleotide sequence: TGCGCCAGCAGCTTGTGGCTAGCGGGTAGAGGGGACACCGGGGAGCTGTTTTTT.

In the case of this clone: In the same sample, other DNA sequences code for this CDR3. This sequence joins TRBV15 and TRBJ2-7; no firm D call. The germline CDR1 and CDR2 sequences are LNHNV and YYDKDF (reference sequence). With 1 base removed from V and 0 bases from J, the gap between germline ends came to 10 bases. The CDR3 runs to 15 residues. The CDR3 spells CATSRGGGSSYEQYF. Here the CDR3 DNA reads TGTGCCACCAGCAGAGGCGGCGGTAGCTCCTACGAGCAGTACTTC.

CDR3 bases: TGTGCCAGCAGCTATACCGGGACAGCCTCCTACGAGCAGTACTTC. This gives the protein CASSYTGTASYEQYF. This chain links TRBV7-9 with TRBJ2-7; 7 positions agree with TRBD1. The CDR3 is made up of 15 amino acids. Germline V lookup: CDR1 SEHNR, CDR2 FQNEAQ (reference sequence). Trimming took 4 bases from V and 0 from J; bases not matched to a gene: 6.

CDR3 sequence reads: CASSFTGTYEQYF. The CDR3 bases are TGTGCCAGCAGCTTTACAGGGACCTACGAGCAGTACTTC. The chain combines TRBV7-2 with TRBJ2-7; TRBD1 is a possible D gene (6 bases). CDR1 SGHTA and CDR2 FQGNSA come from the germline V gene. The CDR3 has 13 amino acids. Deletions cut 3 bases from V and 2 bases from J, with 8 bases between. The full variable domain, its missing parts supplied by reference TRBV7-2 and TRBJ2-7, is GAGVSQSPSNKVTEKGKDVELRCDPISGHTALYWYRQSLGQGLEFLIYFQGNSAPDKSGLPSDRFSAERTGGSVSTLTIQRTQQEDSAVYLCASSFTGTYEQYFGPGTRLTVT.

This rearrangement joins TRBV28 to TRBJ2-1, with no clear D. Germline-derived CDR1 and CDR2 are MDHEN and SYDVKM. The CDR3 covers 12 residues. Trimming shortened V by 2 bases and J by 8 bases, and 7 bases separated the two germline ends. DNA for the CDR3: TGTGCCAGCAGTTTACTGGGATATGAGCAGTTCTTC. This sequence encodes CASSLLGYEQFF.

The V gene is TRBV6-5, the J gene TRBJ2-7; 10 bases agree with TRBD1. J gave up 1 base and V 5 bases, and 2 bases lay outside the gene matches. This CDR3 has 14 residues. Germline assignment: CDR1 MNHEY and CDR2 SVGAGI. The chain's CDR3 is CASSQDRGSYEQYF. The DNA for the CDR3 is TGTGCCAGCAGTCAGGACAGGGGGTCCTACGAGCAGTACTTC.

The chain employs TRBV28 and TRBJ1-5, with 10 bases fitting TRBD1. The CDR3 is 14 residues long. V shed 5 bases and J 9 bases; nucleotides not matched to a gene: 7. The germline V gene encodes CDR1 MDHEN and CDR2 SYDVKM. CDR3 region: CASSRGTGAAPQHF. CDR3 DNA sequence: TGTGCCAGCAGTCGGGGGACAGGGGCAGCGCCCCAGCATTTT. The full variable domain, with the rest looked up from reference TRBV28 and TRBJ1-5, is DVKVTQSSRYLVKRTGEKVFLECVQDMDHENMFWYRQDPGLGLRLIYFSYDVKMKEKGDIPEGYSVSREKKERFSLILESASTNQTSMYLCASSRGTGAAPQHFGDGTRLSIL.

The chain is built from TRBV5-5 and TRBJ1-1; D not resolved. V was cut by 1 base and J by 4 bases, with 5 bases left in between. Germline loops: CDR1 SGHKS, CDR2 YYEKEE (reference sequence). This CDR3 spans 12 amino acids. The DNA for the CDR3 is TGTGCCAGCAGCTTGATAGCCACTGAAGCTTTCTTT. Its protein is CASSLIATEAFF.

This clone was seen just once. This rearrangement joins TRBV7-2 to TRBJ2-6; D unresolved. Trimming cost V 9 bases and J 4 bases, with 7 bases left between them. The CDR3 runs to 12 residues. Germline V CDR1 and CDR2: SGHTA, FQGNSA. For the CDR3, the DNA is TGTGCCAGTGCCGGGGGGGCCAACGTCCTGACTTTC. This encodes CASAGGANVLTF.

The rearrangement joins TRBV13 to TRBJ1-1, with 7 nucleotides matching TRBD1. The CDR3 is 14 amino acids. After removal of 4 bases from V and 2 bases from J, the junction contained 4 bases not matched to a gene. Germline CDR1 reads PRHDT; CDR2 reads FYEKMQ (reference sequence). CDR3 bases: TGTGCCAGCAGCTCCACAGGGGCCAACACTGAAGCTTTCTTT. This sequence encodes CASSSTGANTEAFF. Full variable domain (remainder filled in from reference TRBV13 and TRBJ1-1): AAGVIQSPRHLIKEKRETATLKCYPIPRHDTVYWYQQGPGQDPQFLISFYEKMQSDKGSIPDRFSAQQFSDYHSELNMSSLELGDSALYFCASSSTGANTEAFFGQGTRLTVV.

The chain links TRBV19 to TRBJ2-2, with TRBD1 matching over 8 bases. After removal of 10 bases from V and 5 bases from J, the junction contained 9 bases not matched to a gene. This CDR3 spans 14 amino acids. Germline V gives CDR1 LNHDA, CDR2 SQIVND (reference sequence). CDR3 residues: CAIQDRGRTGELFF. CDR3 nucleotide sequence: TGTGCCATTCAAGACAGGGGAAGAACCGGGGAGCTGTTTTTT.

This chain joins TRBV28 and TRBJ1-1, with D maybe TRBD1 (5 bases). This CDR3 contains 12 residues. V was clipped by 7 bases and J by 11 bases, with 17 bases between them. Germline V lookup: CDR1 MDHEN, CDR2 SYDVKM. The CDR3 sequence is CASITGALRAFF. The CDR3, as DNA: TGTGCCAGCATCACCGGGGCCCTAAGGGCTTTCTTT.

This chain connects TRBV7-2 to TRBJ1-6, with D hard to call. Looked up from germline, CDR1 is SGHTA and CDR2 is FQGNSA. Trimming left V 2 bases short and J 0 bases short, with 11 bases between. The CDR3 length is 17 residues. The CDR3 spells CASSLSLSSSYNSPLHF. CDR3 bases: TGTGCCAGCAGCTTAAGCCTCTCGAGCTCCTATAATTCACCCCTCCACTTT.

This chain joins TRBV5-1 and TRBJ2-5; 9 nucleotides match TRBD2. With V trimmed by 7 bases and J by 2 bases, 6 bases remained unmatched. The CDR3 extends over 14 amino acids. The germline V gene encodes CDR1 SGHRS and CDR2 YFSETQ. CDR3 region: CASCTSGPQETQYF. In DNA, the CDR3 is TGCGCCAGCTGCACTAGCGGGCCACAAGAGACCCAGTACTTC.

This clone was detected once. V and J are TRBV12-5 and TRBJ2-1, with D perhaps TRBD1 or TRBD2 (5 bases each). V was clipped by 1 base and J by 6 bases, with 19 bases between them. Germline lookup yields CDR1 LGHNT and CDR2 FRNRAP. CDR3 length: 17 residues. For the CDR3, the DNA is TGTGCTAGTGGTTTGGCCCCCGGGACCCACATCCCCAATGAGCAGTTCTTC. Protein product: CASGLAPGTHIPNEQFF.

The V and J genes are TRBV30 and TRBJ1-5; the D is unclear. The germline CDR1 and CDR2 sequences are GTSNPN and SVGIG (reference sequence). The CDR3 covers 14 residues. Trimming removed 0 bases from V and 5 bases from J, with 11 bases in between. This chain's CDR3 is CAWSVRAGHQPQHF. The DNA for the CDR3 is TGTGCCTGGAGTGTACGGGCAGGACATCAGCCCCAGCATTTT.

The V gene is TRBV6-5, the J gene TRBJ2-7; D may be TRBD1 or TRBD2 (5 bases each). The CDR3 covers 14 residues. V was shortened by 8 bases and J by 6 bases, with 20 bases between the two germline ends. CDR1 and CDR2 from the germline V gene are MNHEY and SVGAGI. The CDR3, as DNA: TGTGCCAGCGGACGGGACCTAACTCTCGGCGAGCAGTACTTC. Its translation: CASGRDLTLGEQYF.

V and J are TRBV2 and TRBJ2-1, with 8 bases identical to TRBD2. The germline V gene encodes CDR1 SNHLY and CDR2 FYNNEI. With V trimmed by 9 bases and J by 5 bases, 6 bases remained unmatched. The CDR3 spans 13 residues. In nucleotides, the CDR3 is TGTGCCAGAAAGCGGGAGCGCAACAATGAGCAGTTCTTC. Translating it yields CARKRERNNEQFF.

The J gene is TRBJ1-4, the V gene TRBV5-1, with D uncertain. This CDR3 contains 17 residues. Trimming pared 4 bases from V and 0 bases from J, leaving 16 bases between. CDR1 and CDR2 from the germline V gene are SGHRS and YFSETQ. CDR3: CASSPEDGSATNEKLFF. DNA of the CDR3: TGCGCCAGCAGCCCCGAGGATGGATCCGCAACTAATGAAAAACTGTTTTTT.

The chain employs TRBV3-1 (or the pseudogene TRBV3-2) and TRBJ2-3, with 12 bases identical to TRBD2. Per germline, CDR1 LGHDT and CDR2 YNNKEL (reference sequence). This CDR3 contains 14 residues. With V trimmed by 4 bases and J by 8 bases, 4 bases remained unmatched. In nucleotides, the CDR3 is TGTGCCAGCAGCCTGACTAGCGGGAGAGGTACGCAGTATTTT. Its protein product is CASSLTSGRGTQYF.

This clone appeared a single time. This chain joins TRBV6-2 or TRBV6-3 and TRBJ1-5; 12 nucleotides match TRBD1. With 5 bases clipped from V and 2 bases from J, the junction kept 13 bases outside the gene matches. Germline V gives CDR1 MNHEY, CDR2 SVGEGT. This CDR3 has 19 amino acids. The CDR3 sequence is CASSHIPGQGARGNQPQHF. Written as DNA, the CDR3 is TGTGCCAGCAGTCATATACCGGGACAGGGGGCGAGAGGCAATCAGCCCCAGCATTTT.

The V call is TRBV29-1, the J call TRBJ2-7; D perhaps matches TRBD1 (7 bases). CDR1 and CDR2 (germline): SQVTM, ANQGSEA. The CDR3 sequence is 14 residues long. V lost 6 bases and J 3 bases, leaving 18 bases between the germline ends. CDR3 residues: CSVTLDRDFYEQYF. CDR3 sequence (DNA): TGCAGCGTCACTCTCGACAGGGACTTCTACGAGCAGTACTTC.

The gene calls are TRBV6-2 or TRBV6-3 and TRBJ2-1; 14 nucleotides agree with TRBD2. CDR1 and CDR2 from the germline V gene are MNHEY and SVGEGT. V gave up 4 bases and J gave up 7 bases; unmatched junction bases: 9. There are 17 residues in the CDR3. The CDR3 DNA follows: TGTGCCAGCAGTTTAGACTCGGGACTAGCGGGAGTGAATGAGCAGTTCTTC. Its protein product is CASSLDSGLAGVNEQFF.

The J gene is TRBJ1-5, the V gene TRBV6-1; D is possibly TRBD1 (6 bases). Germline V CDR1 and CDR2: MNHNS, SASEGT. The CDR3 contains 16 residues. Trimming cost V 1 base and J 3 bases, with 13 bases left between them. CDR3 amino acids: CASSEVTGRVNQPQHF. The CDR3 bases are TGTGCCAGCAGTGAAGTGACAGGCCGAGTCAATCAGCCCCAGCATTTT.

The chain combines TRBV21-1 with TRBJ2-7; TRBD1, the table's D call, lacks a check against the DNA. TRBV21-1 is listed as a pseudogene. The CDR3 is 18 residues long. Here the CDR3 DNA reads TGTGCCAGCAGCAAAAGGGAAGGTATAGGGACAGGGGGCTACGAGCAGTACTTC. Translated: CASSKREGIGTGGYEQYF.

In this sample, this clone turned up a few times. The CDR3, as DNA: TGTGCCAGCAACTCGGGACAGGCGACCTCCAACTATGGCTACACCTTC. This translates into CASNSGQATSNYGYTF. V and J are TRBV28 and TRBJ1-2, with 8 nucleotides matching TRBD1. Germline values: CDR1 MDHEN, CDR2 SYDVKM. The J segment lost 2 bases and the V segment lost 7 bases, leaving 12 bases of the junction unmatched. The CDR3 has 16 residues.

CDR3 region: CASSPGSGRIGYTF. CDR3 DNA: TGTGCCAGCAGTCCTGGTTCTGGGAGAATTGGCTACACCTTC. This chain joins TRBV27 and TRBJ1-2; D remains unclear. Trimming cost V 5 bases and J 7 bases, with 17 bases left between them. The CDR3 is 14 amino acids. Germline CDR1 and CDR2: MNHEY and SMNVEV (reference sequence).

The chain employs TRBV2 and TRBJ1-3, with 7 bases that match TRBD1. This CDR3 has 16 amino acids. Germline CDR1 and CDR2: SNHLY and FYNNEI. V lost 4 bases, J lost 0 bases, and 6 bases stayed unmatched. CDR3: CASSVLDRVSGNTIYF. CDR3 sequence (DNA): TGTGCCAGCAGTGTTCTTGACAGGGTCTCTGGAAACACCATATATTTT.

The chain links TRBV7-9 to TRBJ1-2; a possible D gene is TRBD1 (5 bases). The CDR3 runs to 14 residues. Germline V gives CDR1 SEHNR, CDR2 FQNEAQ (reference sequence). V was trimmed by 2 bases and J by 3 bases, leaving 10 bases between them. In DNA, the CDR3 is TGTGCCAGCAGCTTAATGGGACTATACTATGGCTACACCTTC. Residues: CASSLMGLYYGYTF.